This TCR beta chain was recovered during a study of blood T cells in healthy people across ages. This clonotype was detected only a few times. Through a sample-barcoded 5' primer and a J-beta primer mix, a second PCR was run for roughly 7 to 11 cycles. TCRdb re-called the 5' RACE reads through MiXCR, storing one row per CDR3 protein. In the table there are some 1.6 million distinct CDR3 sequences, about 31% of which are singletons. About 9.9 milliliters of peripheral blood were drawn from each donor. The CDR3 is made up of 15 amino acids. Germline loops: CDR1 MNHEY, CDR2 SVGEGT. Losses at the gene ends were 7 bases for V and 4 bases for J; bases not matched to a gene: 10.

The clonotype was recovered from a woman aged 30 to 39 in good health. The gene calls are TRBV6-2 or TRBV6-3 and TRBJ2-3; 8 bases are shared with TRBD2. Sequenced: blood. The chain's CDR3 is CASTPGGRGADTQYF. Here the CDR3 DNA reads TGTGCCAGCACCCCGGGGGGGCGCGGGGCAGATACGCAGTATTTT.